The clone carrying this T cell receptor (beta chain) has ten or more counts. The antigen is unknown. Trimming removed 5 bases at V and 4 bases at J, with 21 bases between. The CDR3 has 16 amino acids. Germline-derived CDR1 and CDR2 are SGHVS and FQNEAQ. Making the TCR beta libraries involved quantitative 5'-RACE with molecular barcodes. Each CDR3 protein is one row after TCRdb ran MiXCR on the 5' RACE reads. The sample lists about 320,000 distinct CDR3 sequences, roughly 10% seen once, with roughly 9% in the top ten. The data originate from a study of CD8 T cells in ankylosing spondylitis. The study's findings and limits: Those disease-linked clones were CD8+; they were also relatively rare in peripheral blood. Earlier reports found some motif variants in synovial fluid and blood in reactive arthritis.

The clonotype was recovered from a female donor with ankylosing spondylitis or in good health (not recorded which). The J gene is TRBJ2-7, the V gene TRBV7-8; D call uncertain. Sample: blood, either unsorted or a sorted T cell fraction (not recorded which). CDR3 nucleotide sequence: TGTGCCAGCAGCGGCTACCTTGAGACAAAGGAGTACGAGCAGTACTTC. It encodes CASSGYLETKEYEQYF.